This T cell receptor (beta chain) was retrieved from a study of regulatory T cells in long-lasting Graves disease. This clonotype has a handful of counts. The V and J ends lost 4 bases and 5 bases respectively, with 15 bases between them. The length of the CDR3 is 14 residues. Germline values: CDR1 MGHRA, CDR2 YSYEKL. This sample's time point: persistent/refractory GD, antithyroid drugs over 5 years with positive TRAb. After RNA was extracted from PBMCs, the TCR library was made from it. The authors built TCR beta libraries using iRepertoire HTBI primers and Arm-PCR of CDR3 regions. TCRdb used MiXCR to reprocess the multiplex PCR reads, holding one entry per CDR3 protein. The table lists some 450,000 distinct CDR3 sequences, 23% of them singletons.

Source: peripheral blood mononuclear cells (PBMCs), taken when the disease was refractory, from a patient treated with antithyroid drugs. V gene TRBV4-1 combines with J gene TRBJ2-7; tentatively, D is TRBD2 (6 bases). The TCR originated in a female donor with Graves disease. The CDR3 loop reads CASSPVGSQNEQYF. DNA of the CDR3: TGCGCCAGCAGCCCTGTCGGGAGTCAAAACGAGCAGTACTTC.